This T cell receptor beta chain was documented in a study of T cells in Graves' hyperthyroidism and ophthalmopathy. The TCR beta CDR3 regions underwent amplification using RNA transcripts as the source. A set of HTBI primers served as the primers for a first-round RT-PCR of the TCR CDR3. From the multiplex PCR reads, TCRdb called clonotypes with MiXCR, one entry per CDR3 protein. In the table there are 500,000 to 550,000 distinct CDR3 sequences, about 20% of which are singletons. This clonotype was found a few times. Germline V gene sequence: CDR1 KGHSH, CDR2 LQKENI. Trimming took 1 base from V and 5 from J, leaving 11 bases between them. The CDR3 totals 14 residues.

V is TRBV18 and J is TRBJ1-2, with no clear D. This TCR came from a man younger than 35 with Graves' hyperthyroidism. The sample consisted of blood. CDR3 sequence reads: CASSPLNTRYGYTF. Written as DNA, the CDR3 is TGTGCCAGCTCACCACTTAACACTAGGTATGGCTACACCTTC.